Each of the 28 T cell receptor beta chains below was sequenced from the same sample in a study of metastatic and nonmetastatic thyroid tumors. Through MiXCR, TCRdb re-clonotyped the PCR reads. The sample lists approximately 42,000 clones, 20% to 25% seen once, with more than 12% in the top ten. Patients underwent thyroid surgery, and none had received any treatment before it. Sequencing used tumor tissue. These TCRs come from a female donor with papillary thyroid cancer or a benign thyroid nodule (not recorded which). Some clones in this sample may be carry-over from other donors' samples.

As DNA, the CDR3 is TGTGCCAGCAGTTACTCTGGGGATGAGCAGTTCTTC. Its translation is CASSYSGDEQFF. The genes are TRBV6-6 and TRBJ2-1; no reliable D call. There are 12 residues in the CDR3. Germline V gene sequence: CDR1 MNHNY, CDR2 SVGAGI (reference sequence). V lost 0 bases and J 8 bases, leaving 5 bases between the germline ends.

V gene TRBV3-1 combines with J gene TRBJ1-1; D unresolved. Germline lookup yields CDR1 LGHDT and CDR2 YNNKEL (reference sequence). This CDR3 comprises 15 residues. The V end was cut by 0 bases, the J end by 0 bases, with 8 bases between. The CDR3 region is CASSQDSPVNTEAFF. CDR3 DNA sequence: TGTGCCAGCAGCCAAGATTCCCCAGTGAACACTGAAGCTTTCTTT.

This chain links TRBV10-3 with TRBJ2-5; no reliable D call. CDR1 ENHRY and CDR2 SYGVKD come from the germline V gene. The CDR3 runs 12 residues. Trimming cost V 4 bases and J 2 bases, with 5 bases left between them. Here the CDR3 reads CAISATQETQYF. The CDR3 nucleotides are TGTGCCATCAGTGCCACACAAGAGACCCAGTACTTC.

The V and J genes are TRBV7-2 and TRBJ2-3, with D unresolved. V lost 2 bases and J lost 2, with 8 bases in between. The CDR3 is 14 residues long. Germline CDR1 is SGHTA and CDR2 is FQGNSA. CDR3 in amino acids: CASSLSWTTDTQYF. The CDR3 DNA is TGTGCCAGCAGCTTAAGTTGGACCACAGATACGCAGTATTTT.

This clone was observed a single time. The chain recombines TRBV5-1 with TRBJ2-7; 10 positions agree with TRBD1. The V segment lost 4 bases and the J segment 6 bases; nucleotides outside the gene matches: 10. The CDR3 contains 15 residues. CDR1 is SGHRS, CDR2 YFSETQ, per germline. CDR3 protein: CASSPVGTGVPEQYF. DNA of the CDR3: TGCGCCAGCAGCCCGGTGGGGACAGGGGTGCCCGAGCAGTACTTC.

The chain recombines TRBV27 with TRBJ2-2; 7 positions match TRBD2. The V gene end was trimmed by 6 bases and the J gene end by 6 bases; junction bases not matched to a gene: 10. The length of the CDR3 is 15 residues. Germline CDR1 reads MNHEY; CDR2 reads SMNVEV (reference sequence). The DNA for the CDR3 is TGTGCCAGCAGCCAAGCTCGCGGGAGTGCCGGGGAGCTGTTTTTT. Protein product: CASSQARGSAGELFF.

V usage is TRBV14 and J usage is TRBJ2-2; the D is unclear. There are 13 residues in the CDR3. The V end was cut by 1 base, the J end by 6 bases, with 6 bases between. Germline V gene lookup returns CDR1 SGHDN and CDR2 FVKESK. CDR3 DNA sequence: TGTGCCAGCAGCCAAGTTGATTCCGGGGAGCTGTTTTTT. Translating it yields CASSQVDSGELFF.

This clone was detected ten times or more. Written as DNA, the CDR3 is TGTGCCAGCAGCCAATCGGAAGAGACCCAGTACTTC. It yields the protein CASSQSEETQYF. The genes are TRBV28 and TRBJ2-5; D call uncertain. This CDR3 is built from 12 residues. CDR1 and CDR2 (germline): MDHEN, SYDVKM. V lost 6 bases and J lost 3, with 8 bases in between.

The chain uses TRBV20-1 and TRBJ2-5, with D maybe TRBD2 (6 bases). Germline CDR1 is DFQATT and CDR2 is SNEGSKA (reference sequence). V was trimmed by 6 bases and J by 4 bases, leaving 18 bases between them. The length of the CDR3 is 14 residues. The CDR3 bases are TGCAGTGCCCAACATGTACTGGGAGGAGAGACCCAGTACTTC. It codes for CSAQHVLGGETQYF.

By share of the sample, this clone is medium-sized. V is TRBV6-1 and J is TRBJ1-2; D is ambiguous. Trimming took 2 bases from V and 6 from J, leaving 16 bases between them. CDR1 and CDR2 (germline): MNHNS, SASEGT. This CDR3 is 15 amino acids long. The CDR3 sequence: CASSEPWTWENGYTF. The DNA for the CDR3 is TGTGCCAGCAGTGAACCATGGACGTGGGAAAATGGCTACACCTTC.

This clone was observed many times. Possible read error: a much larger clone is one base away. This sample includes further DNA sequences coding for the same CDR3. This chain joins TRBV6-1 and TRBJ2-7; D is perhaps TRBD2 (6 bases). Trimming pared 5 bases from V and 7 bases from J, leaving 18 bases between. The CDR3 loop spans 14 amino acids. CDR1 is MNHNS, CDR2 SASEGT, per germline. The CDR3 nucleotides are TGTGCCAGCAGTCCCAGCGGTGGGAGCGGGGAGCAGTACTTC. This codes for CASSPSGGSGEQYF.

This chain uses TRBV11-2 with TRBJ1-5, with D possibly TRBD1 on 6 matching bases. The V end lost 3 bases, the J end lost 0 bases, and 12 bases lay between the germline ends. Germline CDR1 and CDR2: SGHAT and FQNNGV. CDR3 length: 16 amino acids. CDR3 nucleotide sequence: TGTGCCAGCAGCTTCTCAGGGGACGCTAGCAATCAGCCCCAGCATTTT. Translating it yields CASSFSGDASNQPQHF.

This clone was seen repeatedly, ten times or more. The rearrangement uses TRBV2 and TRBJ1-6, with TRBD1 matching over 7 bases. CDR1 SNHLY and CDR2 FYNNEI come from the germline V gene. V shed 4 bases and J 4 bases; nucleotides not matched to a gene: 4. The CDR3 consists of 15 residues. CDR3 coding DNA: TGTGCCAGCAGTGCGACAGGGAATTATAATTCACCCCTCCACTTT. Protein: CASSATGNYNSPLHF.

The table lists this clone with many counts. The rearrangement uses TRBV9 and TRBJ2-5; TRBD1 matches 11 bases. V lost 0 bases to trimming and J lost 5 bases; unmatched junction nucleotides: 6. Germline CDR1 SGDLS, CDR2 YYNGEE. CDR3 length equals 16 residues. The CDR3 loop reads CASSVVGGQGGETQYF. CDR3 in DNA: TGTGCCAGCAGCGTAGTAGGGGGACAGGGGGGCGAGACCCAGTACTTC.

The sample holds a few counts of this clone. This chain joins TRBV19 and TRBJ1-1, with 9 positions matching TRBD1. CDR1 is LNHDA and CDR2 is SQIVND in the germline V gene (reference sequence). The CDR3 has 15 residues. The junction had 8 bases not matched to a gene; V was cut back by 3 bases and J by 6 bases. The CDR3 sequence is CASSIVTGGTPEAFF. CDR3 nucleotides: TGTGCCAGTAGTATTGTGACAGGGGGGACTCCTGAAGCTTTCTTT.

This clone was detected many times. The chain recombines TRBV6-2 or TRBV6-3 with TRBJ1-2, with D possibly matching TRBD1 (5 bases). V was clipped by 3 bases and J by 1 base, with 15 bases between them. The CDR3 is made up of 16 amino acids. Germline values: CDR1 MNHEY, CDR2 SVGEGT. For the CDR3, the DNA is TGTGCCAGCAGTTATGAGAACAGGCCCTTTAACTATGGCTACACCTTC. It is translated as CASSYENRPFNYGYTF.

This clone was seen many times. The chain uses TRBV20-1 and TRBJ1-5; 7 positions match TRBD1. From germline, CDR1 is DFQATT and CDR2 SNEGSKA (reference sequence). This CDR3 comprises 13 residues. V was clipped by 4 bases and J by 7 bases; unmatched bases: 7. CDR3 coding DNA: TGCAGTGCTAAGAGGGGGCGAGGGCAGCCCCAGCATTTT. Its translation is CSAKRGRGQPQHF.

The sample holds many counts of this clone. The genes are TRBV7-7 and TRBJ1-2; 7 bases map to TRBD1. This CDR3 has 16 amino acids. The germline V gene encodes CDR1 SSHAT and CDR2 FNYEAQ (reference sequence). J was trimmed by 4 bases and V by 5 bases; bases with no gene match: 13. The CDR3 loop reads CASSPRGQEGTYGYTF. Written as DNA, the CDR3 is TGTGCCAGCAGCCCCAGAGGACAGGAGGGAACCTATGGCTACACCTTC. The full variable domain, in which reference TRBV7-7 and TRBJ1-2 provide the parts outside the CDR3, is GAGVSQSPRYKVTKRGQDVTLRCDPISSHATLYWYQQALGQGPEFLTYFNYEAQPDKSGLPSDRFSAERPEGSISTLTIQRTEQRDSAMYRCASSPRGQEGTYGYTFGSGTRLTVV.

This sequence joins TRBV5-1 and TRBJ2-5; the match to TRBD1 covers 7 bases. Germline CDR1 is SGHRS and CDR2 is YFSETQ. This CDR3 is 15 amino acids long. Trimming at V came to 1 base and at J to 5 bases, leaving 8 bases not matched to a gene. CDR3 sequence (DNA): TGCGCCAGCAGCTTGTGGCAGACAGGGACGGAGACCCAGTACTTC. Its translation: CASSLWQTGTETQYF.

This clone was detected only a few times. The chain has TRBV12-3 or TRBV12-4 and TRBJ2-2; D remains unclear. Trimming cost V 6 bases and J 8 bases, with 10 bases left between them. The CDR3 extends over 12 amino acids. The chain's CDR3 is CASSPLRGELFF. DNA of the CDR3: TGTGCCAGCAGCCCTTTGAGAGGGGAGCTGTTTTTT.

The V and J genes are TRBV20-1 and TRBJ2-5, with D tentatively TRBD1 (5 bases). From germline, CDR1 is DFQATT and CDR2 SNEGSKA (reference sequence). This CDR3 spans 13 amino acids. V was trimmed by 3 bases and J by 9 bases, leaving 17 bases between them. The CDR3 DNA is TGCAGTGCTAGTGGTCTCACCGTAGGGGCCCAGTACTTC. Residues: CSASGLTVGAQYF.

By share, this clone counts as medium-sized (0.01 to 0.1%). This rearrangement joins TRBV6-2 or TRBV6-3 to TRBJ2-7, with D unresolved. Trimming left V 6 bases short and J 7 bases short, with 10 bases between. CDR1 MNHEY and CDR2 SVGEGT come from the germline V gene. The CDR3 is 11 residues long. This CDR3 reads CASRGFLEQYF. DNA of the CDR3: TGTGCCAGCAGAGGGTTCTTGGAGCAGTACTTC.

V and J are TRBV3-1 and TRBJ2-7, with D unclear. The germline CDR1 and CDR2 sequences are LGHDT and YNNKEL (reference sequence). V was pared by 1 base and J by 0 bases, with 10 bases between. The length of the CDR3 is 15 residues. CDR3 sequence: CASSQGVPASYEQYF. The CDR3 DNA reads as TGTGCCAGCAGCCAAGGGGTCCCTGCCTCCTACGAGCAGTACTTC.

This clone was counted only a few times. This sequence joins TRBV15 and TRBJ1-2, with 7 bases identical to TRBD1. V lost 5 bases, J lost 7 bases, and 13 bases stayed unmatched. The CDR3 has 15 amino acids. Germline values: CDR1 LNHNV, CDR2 YYDKDF (reference sequence). The CDR3 sequence is CATSSSKKGASGYTF. The CDR3 DNA sequence: TGTGCCACCAGCTCAAGCAAGAAGGGGGCGAGTGGCTACACCTTC. The full variable domain, with the rest looked up from reference TRBV15 and TRBJ1-2, is DAMVIQNPRYQVTQFGKPVTLSCSQTLNHNVMYWYQQKSSQAPKLLFHYYDKDFNNEADTPDNFQSRRPNTSFCFLDIRSPGLGDTAMYLCATSSSKKGASGYTFGSGTRLTVV.

This clone showed up many times. The chain employs TRBV6-1 and TRBJ2-1; D not resolved. V lost 3 bases and J 6 bases, leaving 6 bases between the germline ends. The CDR3 totals 12 residues. Germline CDR1 and CDR2: MNHNS and SASEGT. CDR3 bases: TGTGCCAGCAGTGACAGGAGCAATGAGCAGTTCTTC. As protein: CASSDRSNEQFF.

The V gene is TRBV6-2 or TRBV6-3, the J gene TRBJ1-2; D might be TRBD1 (5 bases). V dropped 0 bases and J dropped 12 bases, with 20 bases sitting between them. This CDR3 region has 15 residues. In germline, CDR1 is MNHEY, CDR2 SVGEGT. CDR3 in amino acids: CASSYSTPLWGVHTF. The CDR3, as DNA: TGTGCCAGCAGTTACTCCACCCCTCTTTGGGGCGTCCACACCTTC.

The chain combines TRBV20-1 with TRBJ2-3, with 13 bases that match TRBD2. The V gene's germline CDR1 is DFQATT and CDR2 SNEGSKA (reference sequence). V dropped 5 bases and J dropped 5; count of bases not matched to a gene: 4. CDR3 length: 14 amino acids. This CDR3 is CSAGLAGDLDTQYF. The CDR3 coding sequence is TGCAGTGCTGGACTAGCGGGAGATTTAGATACGCAGTATTTT.

Many counts were recorded for this clone. The V call is TRBV20-1, the J call TRBJ2-7, with TRBD2 matching 13 bases. The CDR3 consists of 16 residues. Germline CDR1 DFQATT, CDR2 SNEGSKA (reference sequence). V was pared by 1 base and J by 4 bases, with 7 bases of the junction left unmatched. DNA of the CDR3: TGCAGTGCTAGAGGGGGACTAGCGGGATTAATTTACGAGCAGTACTTC. It specifies CSARGGLAGLIYEQYF.